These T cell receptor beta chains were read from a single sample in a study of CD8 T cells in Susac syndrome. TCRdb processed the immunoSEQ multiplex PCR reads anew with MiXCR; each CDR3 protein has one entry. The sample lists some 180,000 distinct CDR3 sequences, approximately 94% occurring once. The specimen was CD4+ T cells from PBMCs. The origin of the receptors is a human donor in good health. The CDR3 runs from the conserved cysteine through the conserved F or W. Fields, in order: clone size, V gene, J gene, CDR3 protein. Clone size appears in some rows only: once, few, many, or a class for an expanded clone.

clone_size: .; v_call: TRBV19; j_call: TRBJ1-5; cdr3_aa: CASRGVQQPQHF
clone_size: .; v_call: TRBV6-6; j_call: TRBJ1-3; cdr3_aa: CASSWAAASGNTIYF
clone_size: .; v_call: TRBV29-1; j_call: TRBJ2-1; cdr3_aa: CSVDFNEQFF
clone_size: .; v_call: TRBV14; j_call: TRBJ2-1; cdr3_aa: CASSQEAGGWNEQFF
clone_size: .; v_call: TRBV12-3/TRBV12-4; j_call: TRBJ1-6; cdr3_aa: CASSSGVTGNSPLHF
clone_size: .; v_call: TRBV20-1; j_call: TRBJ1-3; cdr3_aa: CSASDLQGFSGNTIYF
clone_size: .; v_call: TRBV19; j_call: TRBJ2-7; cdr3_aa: CASSTPEGSPYEQYF
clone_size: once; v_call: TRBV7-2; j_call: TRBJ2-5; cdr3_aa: CASSLAGLAGRKDTQYF
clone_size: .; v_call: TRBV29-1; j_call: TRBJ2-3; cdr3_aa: CSAKDLTDTQYF
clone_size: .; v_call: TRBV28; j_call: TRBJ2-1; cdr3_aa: CASQGFGWGEQFF
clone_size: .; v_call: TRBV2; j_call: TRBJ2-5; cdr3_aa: CASRTRQGFSQETQYF
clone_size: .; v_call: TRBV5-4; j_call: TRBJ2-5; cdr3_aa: CASSSLAGGQETQYF